This T cell receptor (beta chain) was profiled in a study of OX40 agonist ivuxolimab in advanced cancers. About the research overall: Patients with hepatocellular carcinoma, melanoma, renal cell or head and neck cancer made up the dose-escalation patients.

Between the trimmed V and J ends, which lost 4 bases and 1 base, there was a span of 20 bases. The CDR3 totals 16 residues. The germline gives CDR1 SQVTM, CDR2 ANQGSEA. Sequencing was performed with immunoSEQ multiplex PCR; in TCRdb, only in-frame clones are kept and a portion is missing. The sample lists about 39,000 clones, approximately 90% seen once, with 22% in the top ten. V is TRBV29-1 and J is TRBJ2-7, with D perhaps TRBD1 or TRBD2 (5 bases each). This clonotype originated in an adult with an advanced solid tumor such as melanoma, head and neck, liver or kidney cancer. Sequenced material: CD4+ or CD8+ T cells sorted from blood, taken in a trial of the OX40 agonist ivuxolimab. CDR3 sequence reads: CSVVGVGESRSYEQYF. For the CDR3, the DNA is TGCAGCGTTGTCGGCGTGGGGGAGTCGAGATCCTACGAGCAGTACTTC.